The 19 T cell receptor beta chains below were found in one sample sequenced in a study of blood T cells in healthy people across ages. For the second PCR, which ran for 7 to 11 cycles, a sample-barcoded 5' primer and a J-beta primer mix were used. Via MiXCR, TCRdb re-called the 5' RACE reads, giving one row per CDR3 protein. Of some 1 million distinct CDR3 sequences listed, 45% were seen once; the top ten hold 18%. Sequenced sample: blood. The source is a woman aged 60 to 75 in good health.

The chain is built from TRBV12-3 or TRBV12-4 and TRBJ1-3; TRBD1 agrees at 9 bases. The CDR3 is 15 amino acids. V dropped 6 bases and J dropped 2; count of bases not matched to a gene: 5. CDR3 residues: CASSPGQGTGNTIYF. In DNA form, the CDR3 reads TGTGCCAGCAGCCCCGGACAGGGGACTGGAAACACCATATATTTT.

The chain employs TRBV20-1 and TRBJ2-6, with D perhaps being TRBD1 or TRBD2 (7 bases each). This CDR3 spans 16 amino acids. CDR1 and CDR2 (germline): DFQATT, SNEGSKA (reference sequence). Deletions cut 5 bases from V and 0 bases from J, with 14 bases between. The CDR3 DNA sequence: TGCAGTGCTGGGGGGGACAGTGCCTCTGGGGCCAACGTCCTGACTTTC. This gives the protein CSAGGDSASGANVLTF.

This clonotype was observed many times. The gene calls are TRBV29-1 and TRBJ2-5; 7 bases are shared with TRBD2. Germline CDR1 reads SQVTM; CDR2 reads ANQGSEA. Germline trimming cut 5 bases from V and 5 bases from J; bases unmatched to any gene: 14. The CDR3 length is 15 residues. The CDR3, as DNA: TGCAGCGTTCCTACCGCGGGAGCCCGTGACGAGACCCAGTACTTC. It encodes CSVPTAGARDETQYF.

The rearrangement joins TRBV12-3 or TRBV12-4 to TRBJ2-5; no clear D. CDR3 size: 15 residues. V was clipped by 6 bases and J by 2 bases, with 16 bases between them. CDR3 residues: CASSPSFLGQETQYF. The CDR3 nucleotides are TGTGCCAGCAGCCCATCTTTTTTGGGGCAAGAGACCCAGTACTTC.

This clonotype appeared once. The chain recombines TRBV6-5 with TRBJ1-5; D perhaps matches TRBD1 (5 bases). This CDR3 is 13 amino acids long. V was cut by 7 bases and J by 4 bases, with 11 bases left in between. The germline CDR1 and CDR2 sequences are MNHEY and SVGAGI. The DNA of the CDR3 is TGTGCCAGCATGTCAGGGATTAATCAGCCCCAGCATTTT. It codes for CASMSGINQPQHF.

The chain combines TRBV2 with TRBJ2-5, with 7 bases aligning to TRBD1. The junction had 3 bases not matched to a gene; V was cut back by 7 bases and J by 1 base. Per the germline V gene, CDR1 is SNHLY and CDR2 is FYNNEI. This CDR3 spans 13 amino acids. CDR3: CASISGGQETQYF. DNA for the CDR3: TGTGCCAGCATTTCAGGGGGCCAAGAGACCCAGTACTTC.

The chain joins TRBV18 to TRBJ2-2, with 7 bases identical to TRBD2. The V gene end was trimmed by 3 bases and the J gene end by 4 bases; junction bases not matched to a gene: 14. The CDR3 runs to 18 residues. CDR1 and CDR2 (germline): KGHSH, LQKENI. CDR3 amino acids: CASSPRVSSGDGTGELFF. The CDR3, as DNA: TGTGCCAGCTCACCCCGCGTTTCGAGCGGGGATGGCACCGGGGAGCTGTTTTTT. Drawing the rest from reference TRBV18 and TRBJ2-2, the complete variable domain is NAGVMQNPRHLVRRRGQEARLRCSPMKGHSHVYWYRQLPEEGLKFMVYLQKENIIDESGMPKERFSAEFPKEGPSILRIQQVVRGDSAAYFCASSPRVSSGDGTGELFFGEGSRLTVL.

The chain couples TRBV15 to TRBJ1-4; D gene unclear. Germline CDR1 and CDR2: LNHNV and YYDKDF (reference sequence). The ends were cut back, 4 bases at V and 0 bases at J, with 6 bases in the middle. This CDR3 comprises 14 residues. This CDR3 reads CATSTGATNEKLFF. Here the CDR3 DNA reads TGTGCCACCAGCACAGGAGCAACTAATGAAAAACTGTTTTTT.

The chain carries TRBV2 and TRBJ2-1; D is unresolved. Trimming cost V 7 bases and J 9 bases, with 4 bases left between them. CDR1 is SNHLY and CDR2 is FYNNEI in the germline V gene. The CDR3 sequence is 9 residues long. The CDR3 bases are TGTGCCAGCACTATTGAGCAGTTCTTC. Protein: CASTIEQFF. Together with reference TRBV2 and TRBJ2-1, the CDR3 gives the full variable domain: EPEVTQTPSHQVTQMGQEVILRCVPISNHLYFYWYRQILGQKVEFLVSFYNNEISEKSEIFDDQFSVERPDGSNFTLKIRSTKLEDSAMYFCASTIEQFFGPGTRLTVL.

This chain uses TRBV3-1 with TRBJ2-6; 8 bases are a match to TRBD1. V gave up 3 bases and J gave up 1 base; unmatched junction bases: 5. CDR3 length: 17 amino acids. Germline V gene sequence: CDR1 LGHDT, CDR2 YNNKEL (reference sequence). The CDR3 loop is CASSQRTGKSGANVLTF. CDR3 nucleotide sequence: TGTGCCAGCAGCCAGAGGACAGGGAAGTCTGGGGCCAACGTCCTGACTTTC.

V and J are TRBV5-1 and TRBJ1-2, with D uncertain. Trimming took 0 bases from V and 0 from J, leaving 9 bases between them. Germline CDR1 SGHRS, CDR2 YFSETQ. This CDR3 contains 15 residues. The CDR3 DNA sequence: TGCGCCAGCAGCTTGGGACCGATAACTAACTATGGCTACACCTTC. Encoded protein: CASSLGPITNYGYTF.

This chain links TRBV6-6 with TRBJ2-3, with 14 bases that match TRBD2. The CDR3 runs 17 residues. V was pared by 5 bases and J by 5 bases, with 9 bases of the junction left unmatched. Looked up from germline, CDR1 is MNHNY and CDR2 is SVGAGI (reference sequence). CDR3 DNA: TGTGCCAGCAGTCCTCCGGGACTAGCGGGAGAACAAGATACGCAGTATTTT. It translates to CASSPPGLAGEQDTQYF.

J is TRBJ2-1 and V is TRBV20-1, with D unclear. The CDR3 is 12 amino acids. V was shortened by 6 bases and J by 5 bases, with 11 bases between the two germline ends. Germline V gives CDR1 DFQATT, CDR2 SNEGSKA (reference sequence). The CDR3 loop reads CSARPPNNEQFF. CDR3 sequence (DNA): TGCAGTGCCCGGCCCCCCAACAATGAGCAGTTCTTC.

The CDR3: CSGQTTEQFF. CDR3 in DNA: TGCAGCGGGCAGACTACCGAGCAGTTCTTC. The chain uses TRBV29-1 and TRBJ2-1; perhaps TRBD2 as D (5 bases). Germline CDR1 SQVTM, CDR2 ANQGSEA. The CDR3 is 10 residues long. V lost 7 bases, J lost 10 bases, and 11 bases lay in between.

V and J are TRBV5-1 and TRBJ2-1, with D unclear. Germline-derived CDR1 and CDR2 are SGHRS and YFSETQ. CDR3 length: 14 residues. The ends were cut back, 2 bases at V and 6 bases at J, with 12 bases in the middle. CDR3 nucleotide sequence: TGCGCCAGCAGCTTAGCAAGCTTGGGCAATGAGCAGTTCTTC. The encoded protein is CASSLASLGNEQFF.

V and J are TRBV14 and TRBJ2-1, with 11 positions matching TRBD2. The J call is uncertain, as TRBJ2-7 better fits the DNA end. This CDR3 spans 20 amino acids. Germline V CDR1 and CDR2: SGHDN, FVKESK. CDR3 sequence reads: CASSQDGILIAGGLYNEQYF. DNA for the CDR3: TGTGCCAGCAGCCAAGATGGGATCCTGATAGCGGGAGGGCTTTACAATGAGCAGTACTTC.

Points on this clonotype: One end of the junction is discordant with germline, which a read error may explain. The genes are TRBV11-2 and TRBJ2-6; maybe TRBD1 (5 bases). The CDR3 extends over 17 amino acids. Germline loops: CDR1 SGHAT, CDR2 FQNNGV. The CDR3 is CASSLESTASGANVLTF. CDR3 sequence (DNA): TGTGCCAGCAGCTTAGAGAGTACCGCTTCTGGGGCCAACGTCCTAACTTTC. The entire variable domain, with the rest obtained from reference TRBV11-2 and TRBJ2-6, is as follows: EAGVAQSPRYKIIEKRQSVAFWCNPISGHATLYWYQQILGQGPKLLIQFQNNGVVDDSQLPKDRFSAERLKGVDSTLKIQPAKLEDSAVYLCASSLESTASGANVLTFGAGSRLTVL.

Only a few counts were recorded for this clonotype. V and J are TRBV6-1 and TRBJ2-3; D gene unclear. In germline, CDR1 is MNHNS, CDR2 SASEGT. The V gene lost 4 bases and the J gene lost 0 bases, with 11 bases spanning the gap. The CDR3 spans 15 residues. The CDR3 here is CASSVEATSTDTQYF. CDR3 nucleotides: TGTGCCAGCAGTGTCGAGGCGACTAGCACAGATACGCAGTATTTT.

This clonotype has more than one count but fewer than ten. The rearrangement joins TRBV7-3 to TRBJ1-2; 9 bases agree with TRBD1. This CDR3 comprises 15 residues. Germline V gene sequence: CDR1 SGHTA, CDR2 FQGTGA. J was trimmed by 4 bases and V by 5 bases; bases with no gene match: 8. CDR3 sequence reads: CASSPQGAGGYGYTF. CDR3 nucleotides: TGTGCCAGCAGCCCACAGGGGGCTGGAGGCTATGGCTACACCTTC. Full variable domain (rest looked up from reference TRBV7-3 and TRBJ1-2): GAGVSQTPSNKVTEKGKYVELRCDPISGHTALYWYRQSLGQGPEFLIYFQGTGAADDSGLPNDRFFAVRPEGSVSTLKIQRTERGDSAVYLCASSPQGAGGYGYTFGSGTRLTVV.